This T cell receptor beta chain originates from a study of blood T cell repertoires in COVID-19. Some clones are missing from TCRdb's copy, which holds only in-frame ones; the method was immunoSEQ multiplex PCR. The sample gives a few hundred thousand clones, approximately 80% of which show up once; under 4.5% is in the top ten. This CDR3 has 13 residues. CDR1 and CDR2 (germline): LGHDT, YNNKEL (reference sequence). V shed 1 base and J shed 7 bases, with 5 bases lying between them. Only one count was recorded for this clone. The source is a man aged 30 to 39 with acute COVID-19. This rearrangement joins TRBV3-1 (or the pseudogene TRBV3-2) to TRBJ1-6; the D is unclear. The sample was PBMCs or T cells enriched from blood (not recorded which). Here the CDR3 DNA reads TGTGCCAGCAGCCAAGGGGCCAATTCACCCCTCCACTTT. Protein: CASSQGANSPLHF.